The rows below give T cell receptor beta chains drawn from one sample of a study of T and B cells in COVID-19 patients. TCRdb processed the multiplex PCR reads anew with MiXCR; each CDR3 protein has one entry. The table includes around 19,000 distinct CDR3 sequences, 35% to 40% detected once. Sequencing used blood. The receptors originated from a human donor with active COVID-19. Both conserved end residues are part of each CDR3. D genes are given only for firm matches. Size tells how often a clone was seen (once, few, many) or the class of an expanded clone, and some rows leave it out.

V	size	J	D	CDR3	DNA
TRBV18	few	TRBJ1-1	NA	CASSPPAGPRNTEAFF	TGTGCCAGCTCACCACCGGCCGGCCCCCGGAACACTGAAGCTTTCTTT
TRBV2	once	TRBJ1-2	NA	CASNRDTHGYTF	TGTGCCAGCAACCGGGACACTCATGGCTACACCTTC
TRBV10-1	NA	TRBJ2-2	TRBD2	CASSDQRLAGTGELFF	TGCGCCAGCAGTGACCAAAGACTAGCGGGCACCGGGGAGCTGTTTTTT
TRBV19	few	TRBJ1-2	TRBD1	CASSVGQGERGYTF	TGTGCCAGTAGTGTCGGACAGGGCGAAAGAGGCTACACCTTC
TRBV12-3/TRBV12-4	few	TRBJ2-1	TRBD1	CASQRSGGQHNEQFF	TGTGCCAGCCAGAGGTCAGGGGGCCAGCACAATGAGCAGTTCTTC
TRBV14	few	TRBJ2-1	NA	CASSQTSYNEQFF	TGTGCCAGCAGCCAAACTAGCTACAATGAGCAGTTCTTC